The 17 T cell receptor beta chains below all came from one sample that was sequenced in a study of persistence of HIV-infected CD4 T cells. Anti-CD3/anti-CD28 beads served as a nonspecific positive control stimulus. Sorting of responding CD4+ T cells relied on upregulated CD40 ligand together with CD69. These TCRs are of unknown antigen specificity. The libraries were made with immunoSEQ version 4 in survey mode. The table came from immunoSEQ multiplex PCR; TCRdb's copy has only in-frame clones and leaves some out. Here the sample spans about 43,000 clones, about 90% being singletons. This sample comprised CD4+ T cells sorted from PBMCs after 18-hour stimulation, obtained from a patient who received antiretroviral therapy. Receptor source: an adult man with HIV who was CMV-seropositive.

This clone was counted between two and nine times. V usage is TRBV12-5 and J usage is TRBJ1-1; D is uncertain. V lost 3 bases, J lost 7 bases, and 12 bases lay in between. This CDR3 has 13 amino acids. Per germline, CDR1 LGHNT and CDR2 FRNRAP. This CDR3 is CASGFNLYSEAFF. The DNA of the CDR3 is TGTGCTAGTGGTTTCAATTTGTACAGTGAAGCTTTCTTT.

The J gene is TRBJ1-2, the V gene TRBV15; tentative D call: TRBD1 (5 bases). Germline assignment: CDR1 LNHNV and CDR2 YYDKDF (reference sequence). There are 16 residues in the CDR3. V dropped 0 bases and J dropped 2 bases, with 13 bases sitting between them. CDR3 loop: CATSRDRGYENYGYTF. CDR3 nucleotides: TGTGCCACCAGCAGAGATCGGGGGTATGAGAACTATGGCTACACCTTC.

This chain uses TRBV10-2 with TRBJ1-6, with D perhaps matching TRBD1 (5 bases). Trimming removed 5 bases at V and 7 bases at J, with 15 bases between. Per the germline V gene, CDR1 is WSHSY and CDR2 is SAAADI. This CDR3 is 15 amino acids long. The CDR3 DNA sequence: TGCGCCAGCAGTAAAACCGGGACGGCGAATTCACCCCTCCACTTT. This encodes CASSKTGTANSPLHF.

This clone was observed a handful of times. The chain combines TRBV19 with TRBJ1-4, with D possibly matching TRBD1 (5 bases). Trimming took off 7 bases at V and 7 bases at J, with 16 bases between the two ends. CDR3 size: 14 residues. CDR1 and CDR2 (germline): LNHDA, SQIVND (reference sequence). Here the CDR3 DNA reads TGTGCCAGTACCCCGGGGCCCACGGGTGAAAAACTGTTTTTT. It specifies CASTPGPTGEKLFF.

V usage is TRBV18 and J usage is TRBJ2-2; perhaps TRBD1 as D (5 bases). CDR1 KGHSH and CDR2 LQKENI come from the germline V gene. CDR3 length equals 15 residues. V dropped 4 bases and J dropped 6 bases, with 15 bases sitting between them. The CDR3 reads CASSLDSEAAGELFF. For the CDR3, the DNA is TGTGCCAGCTCACTCGACAGCGAGGCAGCCGGGGAGCTGTTTTTT.

The rearrangement links TRBV7-6 to TRBJ1-6; D remains unclear. CDR1 and CDR2 (germline): SGHVS, FNYEAQ. The CDR3 loop spans 13 amino acids. Trimming stripped 8 bases from V and 8 bases from J, with 13 bases between. CDR3 protein: CASRTGNDSPLHF. For the CDR3, the DNA is TGTGCCAGCCGTACGGGGAATGATTCACCCCTCCACTTT.

The CDR3 nucleotides are TGTGCCAGTAGTTCCTCAAAGGGGGTTACGGTGTCCTACGAGCAGTACTTC. This codes for CASSSSKGVTVSYEQYF. The V and J genes are TRBV19 and TRBJ2-7; the D gene is possibly TRBD1 (6 bases). The CDR3 has 17 amino acids. Germline V lookup: CDR1 LNHDA, CDR2 SQIVND (reference sequence). Trimming pared 5 bases from V and 1 base from J, leaving 21 bases between.

V is TRBV15 and J is TRBJ2-7; 9 bases map to TRBD1. The CDR3 sequence is 15 residues long. Per the germline V gene, CDR1 is LNHNV and CDR2 is YYDKDF (reference sequence). The junction had 7 bases not matched to a gene; V was cut back by 5 bases and J by 2 bases. In nucleotides, the CDR3 is TGTGCCACCAGCTCCAGGAGACAGGGGGCCTACGAGCAGTACTTC. This sequence encodes CATSSRRQGAYEQYF.

The CDR3 DNA is TGTGCCACCAGTGATCCGCCGTCGACAGATACGCAGTATTTT. Protein sequence: CATSDPPSTDTQYF. The chain carries TRBV24-1 and TRBJ2-3, with D uncertain. The CDR3 has 14 amino acids. V gave up 3 bases and J gave up 3 bases, with 9 bases separating them. Germline V gene lookup returns CDR1 KGHDR and CDR2 SFDVKD.

The chain uses TRBV25-1 and TRBJ1-4; the D is unclear. The germline gives CDR1 MGHDK, CDR2 SYGVNS. CDR3 size: 15 residues. Trimming removed 3 bases at V and 7 bases at J, with 15 bases between. CDR3 protein: CASSERVWVGEKLFF. In DNA, the CDR3 is TGTGCCAGCAGTGAGAGGGTCTGGGTTGGTGAAAAACTGTTTTTT.

This chain connects TRBV4-1 to TRBJ1-3; D ambiguous. In germline, CDR1 is MGHRA, CDR2 YSYEKL. This CDR3 comprises 15 residues. V was trimmed by 0 bases and J by 2 bases, leaving 8 bases between them. The CDR3 bases are TGCGCCAGCAGCCAAGATCTCTCGCCTGGAAACACCATATATTTT. Translation: CASSQDLSPGNTIYF.

The rearrangement uses TRBV19 and TRBJ1-2; the D is unclear. Trimming removed 0 bases at V and 8 bases at J, with 7 bases between. Germline values: CDR1 LNHDA, CDR2 SQIVND (reference sequence). The CDR3 totals 12 residues. The CDR3 loop reads CASSIERRGYTF. The DNA for the CDR3 is TGTGCCAGTAGTATAGAACGGAGGGGCTACACCTTC.

The chain uses TRBV24-1 and TRBJ2-3, with D uncertain. This CDR3 region has 16 residues. Germline lookup yields CDR1 KGHDR and CDR2 SFDVKD. V was pared by 5 bases and J by 4 bases, with 18 bases between. The CDR3, as DNA: TGTGCCACCAGTGTGCGGAATGTTGGATCGGCAGATACGCAGTATTTT. It specifies CATSVRNVGSADTQYF.

This chain uses TRBV12-3 or TRBV12-4 with TRBJ1-5, with D hard to call. The CDR3 is 12 residues long. Trimming removed 7 bases at V and 5 bases at J, with 9 bases between. Here the CDR3 reads CASNLNDQPQHF. The CDR3 nucleotides read TGTGCCAGCAACCTTAACGATCAGCCCCAGCATTTT.

The chain couples TRBV3-1 (or the pseudogene TRBV3-2) to TRBJ1-6, with D possibly matching TRBD1 (5 bases). The CDR3 contains 15 residues. Germline CDR1 reads LGHDT; CDR2 reads YNNKEL (reference sequence). With 2 bases removed from V and 5 bases from J, the gap between germline ends came to 10 bases. CDR3 nucleotides: TGTGCCAGCAGCCAAAGGGGAAGCGATAATTCACCCCTCCACTTT. This encodes CASSQRGSDNSPLHF.

The chain employs TRBV29-1 and TRBJ1-1; tentatively, D is TRBD1 (5 bases). Germline V gives CDR1 SQVTM, CDR2 ANQGSEA. CDR3 size: 13 residues. Trimming removed 7 bases from V and 1 base from J, with 13 bases in between. The CDR3 DNA reads TGCAGCGCCCTGGGACCAAGGAACACTGAAGCTTTCTTT. This codes for CSALGPRNTEAFF.

The chain joins TRBV25-1 to TRBJ1-1, with a tentative D call TRBD1 (6 bases). The V end lost 2 bases, the J end lost 6 bases, and 13 bases lay between the germline ends. Germline values: CDR1 MGHDK, CDR2 SYGVNS. The CDR3 spans 14 residues. Here the CDR3 reads CASSEGGGEPEAFF. Written as DNA, the CDR3 is TGTGCCAGCAGTGAAGGGGGCGGGGAGCCTGAAGCTTTCTTT.